The 22 T cell receptor beta chains below all came from one sample that was sequenced in a study of T cell responses to AZD1222 COVID-19 vaccine. Some clones are missing from TCRdb's copy, which holds only in-frame ones; the method was immunoSEQ multiplex PCR. The sample lists about 66,000 clones, more than 85% seen once, with 15% to 20% in the top ten. Sequenced material: peripheral blood, taken on day 0 of AZD1222 vaccination. The receptors were sampled from an adult in good health.

The chain has TRBV19 and TRBJ1-1; TRBD1 matches 7 bases. This CDR3 has 14 residues. With 5 bases clipped from V and 0 bases from J, the junction kept 3 bases outside the gene matches. Germline CDR1 LNHDA, CDR2 SQIVND (reference sequence). The CDR3 coding sequence is TGTGCCAGTAGTCTGGGACAGCTGAACACTGAAGCTTTCTTT. It codes for CASSLGQLNTEAFF.

V is TRBV7-9 and J is TRBJ1-2, with a weak D call TRBD1 (5 bases). Germline V CDR1 and CDR2: SEHNR, FQNEAQ (reference sequence). Trimming took 5 bases from V and 7 from J, leaving 17 bases between them. This CDR3 has 14 amino acids. The DNA for the CDR3 is TGTGCCAGCAGCGGGGCAGGGATATTTGTTGGCTACACCTTC. It encodes CASSGAGIFVGYTF.

This chain's CDR3 is CASSVEGQGGQPQHF. The CDR3 DNA is TGTGCCAGCAGCGTAGAGGGACAGGGTGGTCAGCCCCAGCATTTT. The gene calls are TRBV9 and TRBJ1-5, with 9 positions matching TRBD1. Per germline, CDR1 SGDLS and CDR2 YYNGEE. This CDR3 has 15 residues. The ends lost 0 bases at V and 6 bases at J; junction bases unmatched: 4.

The rearrangement links TRBV30 to TRBJ1-2; D is ambiguous. This CDR3 is 12 amino acids long. V was trimmed by 1 base and J by 4 bases, leaving 7 bases between them. Germline-derived CDR1 and CDR2 are GTSNPN and SVGIG (reference sequence). CDR3: CAWSGNSYGYTF. DNA of the CDR3: TGTGCCTGGAGTGGGAACAGCTATGGCTACACCTTC.

J is TRBJ1-1 and V is TRBV21-1. TRBV21-1 is noted as a pseudogene. The CDR3 is 14 amino acids. The CDR3 here is CASPKDSLNTEAFF. CDR3 in DNA: TGTGCCAGCCCAAAGGACTCGTTAAACACTGAAGCTTTCTTT.

This chain links TRBV3-1 (or the pseudogene TRBV3-2) with TRBJ1-4; TRBD1 might be the D (5 bases). Per germline, CDR1 LGHDT and CDR2 YNNKEL (reference sequence). The CDR3 has 17 residues. The V end lost 4 bases, the J end lost 8 bases, and 23 bases lay between the germline ends. The CDR3 loop reads CASSPCGGRGTGEKLFF. CDR3 nucleotides: TGTGCCAGCAGCCCCTGCGGAGGTCGCGGGACGGGAGAAAAACTGTTTTTT.

In nucleotides, the CDR3 is TGTGCCAGCAGCTTAGATAGATCCTATAATTCACCCCTCCACTTT. This codes for CASSLDRSYNSPLHF. The J gene is TRBJ1-6, the V gene TRBV11-3; D not certain. The CDR3 consists of 15 residues. Deletions cut 0 bases from V and 1 base from J, with 4 bases between. The V gene's germline CDR1 is SGHNT and CDR2 YENEEA.

V gene TRBV3-1 (or the pseudogene TRBV3-2) combines with J gene TRBJ1-1; D is perhaps TRBD1 (5 bases). Trimming removed 1 base at V and 11 bases at J, with 14 bases between. The CDR3 consists of 13 residues. CDR1 LGHDT and CDR2 YNNKEL come from the germline V gene (reference sequence). The CDR3 nucleotides are TGTGCCAGCAGCCAAGGGGACCGTAGGAACGCTTTCTTT. Translating it yields CASSQGDRRNAFF.

This chain connects TRBV16 to TRBJ2-3; TRBD2 is a possible D gene (6 bases). Trimming stripped 1 base from V and 3 bases from J, with 14 bases between. The CDR3 is 16 amino acids. Germline assignment: CDR1 KGHSY and CDR2 FQNENV. The CDR3 DNA follows: TGTGCCAGCAGCCAATGGGCGGGAAAGGGAACAGATACGCAGTATTTT. It yields the protein CASSQWAGKGTDTQYF.

The chain couples TRBV30 to TRBJ1-1; the D gene is possibly TRBD1 (6 bases). Deletions cut 4 bases from V and 2 bases from J, with 17 bases between. This CDR3 has 15 residues. Germline V gene data show CDR1 as GTSNPN and CDR2 as SVGIG (reference sequence). The CDR3 DNA sequence: TGTGCCTGGATTCGGGGAGAAGGGGGTAACACTGAAGCTTTCTTT. Protein: CAWIRGEGGNTEAFF. Full variable domain (rest looked up from reference TRBV30 and TRBJ1-1): SQTIHQWPATLVQPVGSPLSLECTVEGTSNPNLYWYRQAAGRGLQLLFYSVGIGQISSEVPQNLSASRPQDRQFILSSKKLLLSDSGFYLCAWIRGEGGNTEAFFGQGTRLTVV.

This clone was seen a single time. The chain employs TRBV5-1 and TRBJ2-1, with TRBD2 identical over 9 bases. This CDR3 is 17 amino acids long. The ends lost 0 bases at V and 0 bases at J; junction bases unmatched: 4. Per germline, CDR1 SGHRS and CDR2 YFSETQ. The CDR3 nucleotides read TGCGCCAGCAGCTTGGGCGATAGCGGGGGCTCCTACAATGAGCAGTTCTTC. It translates to CASSLGDSGGSYNEQFF.

The chain combines TRBV6-2 or TRBV6-3 with TRBJ1-5, with D possibly matching TRBD1 (5 bases). This CDR3 contains 15 residues. The ends were cut back, 4 bases at V and 3 bases at J, with 13 bases in the middle. From germline, CDR1 is MNHEY and CDR2 SVGEGT. The CDR3 nucleotides are TGTGCCAGCAGTTTACGGCAGGGTTACAATCAGCCCCAGCATTTT. Protein product: CASSLRQGYNQPQHF.

This chain links TRBV4-3 with TRBJ2-6, with no clear D. Germline CDR1 and CDR2: LGHNA and YSLEER. The CDR3 has 16 residues. V was clipped by 0 bases and J by 0 bases, with 6 bases between them. The DNA for the CDR3 is TGCGCCAGCAGCCAAGATATCGCCTCTGGGGCCAACGTCCTGACTTTC. Its translation is CASSQDIASGANVLTF.

The V and J genes are TRBV7-2 and TRBJ2-5; 9 bases are a match to TRBD1. The CDR3 is 15 residues long. Trimming cost V 5 bases and J 5 bases; bases outside gene matches: 9. Germline V gene lookup returns CDR1 SGHTA and CDR2 FQGNSA. This CDR3 reads CASSLPPGTGETQYF. In DNA form, the CDR3 reads TGTGCCAGCAGCCTGCCTCCCGGGACAGGGGAGACCCAGTACTTC.

This chain links TRBV6-1 with TRBJ1-3; D remains ambiguous. The V gene's germline CDR1 is MNHNS and CDR2 SASEGT. The CDR3 totals 13 residues. The V and J ends lost 2 bases and 7 bases respectively, with 9 bases between them. Here the CDR3 DNA reads TGTGCCAGCAGTGAATTTAAGGGCAACACCATATATTTT. It yields the protein CASSEFKGNTIYF.

The rearrangement joins TRBV24-1 to TRBJ2-7; TRBD2 aligns across 10 bases. CDR1 is KGHDR and CDR2 is SFDVKD in the germline V gene. This CDR3 contains 16 residues. Trimming at V came to 1 base and at J to 4 bases, leaving 6 bases not matched to a gene. CDR3 residues: CATSDFSTSGAYEQYF. The DNA of the CDR3 is TGTGCCACCAGTGATTTTTCCACTAGCGGGGCTTACGAGCAGTACTTC.

This chain links TRBV5-3 with TRBJ1-2; 9 bases are shared with TRBD1. TRBV5-3 is reported as an ORF; its role is uncertain. With 4 bases clipped from V and 3 bases from J, the junction kept 7 bases outside the gene matches. The CDR3 has 15 residues. The CDR3 bases are TGTGCCAGAAGCGATTACAGGGGGCGCGACTATGGCTACACCTTC. Amino acids: CARSDYRGRDYGYTF.

CDR3 sequence reads: CASSVGQAHEQYF. In DNA form, the CDR3 reads TGTGCCAGCAGCGTTGGACAGGCCCACGAGCAGTACTTC. The genes are TRBV9 and TRBJ2-7; 7 bases match TRBD1. V was pared by 2 bases and J by 5 bases, with 4 bases of the junction left unmatched. This CDR3 has 13 amino acids. The germline gives CDR1 SGDLS, CDR2 YYNGEE.

The chain uses TRBV2 and TRBJ2-1; 10 bases map to TRBD1. Germline V gene lookup returns CDR1 SNHLY and CDR2 FYNNEI. The CDR3 spans 15 residues. Unmatched junction bases numbered 7, after V lost 4 bases and J lost 7 bases. CDR3 sequence: CASSGPGTGENEQFF. The CDR3 DNA sequence: TGTGCCAGCAGTGGACCCGGGACAGGGGAAAATGAGCAGTTCTTC.

This rearrangement joins TRBV19 to TRBJ2-5; possible D gene TRBD1, 8 bases. CDR1 LNHDA and CDR2 SQIVND come from the germline V gene (reference sequence). This CDR3 has 14 amino acids. V lost 6 bases and J lost 5, with 16 bases in between. The CDR3 region is CASRQGGGSETQYF. DNA of the CDR3: TGTGCCAGTAGACAGGGGGGAGGGAGCGAGACCCAGTACTTC.

For this clone: Other DNA sequences in the sample encode the same CDR3. V gene TRBV5-1 combines with J gene TRBJ1-1; D remains unclear. This CDR3 is 15 amino acids long. From germline, CDR1 is SGHRS and CDR2 YFSETQ. Between the trimmed V and J ends, which lost 4 bases and 1 base, there was a span of 14 bases. CDR3 nucleotide sequence: TGCGCCAGCAGCCCTCGGGAGGGAGGGAACACTGAAGCTTTCTTT. Protein sequence: CASSPREGGNTEAFF.

The J gene is TRBJ1-4, the V gene TRBV28; D is unresolved. The CDR3 covers 16 residues. CDR1 MDHEN and CDR2 SYDVKM come from the germline V gene. Trimming shortened V by 2 bases and J by 8 bases, and 18 bases separated the two germline ends. DNA for the CDR3: TGTGCCAGCAGTTTACCTACCGGGAGGTTGAACGAAAAACTGTTTTTT. This gives the protein CASSLPTGRLNEKLFF.